The rows below give T cell receptor beta chains drawn from one sample of a study of T cell responses to AZD1222 COVID-19 vaccine. The protocol was immunoSEQ multiplex PCR, while the TCRdb copy is restricted to in-frame clones and leaves out a portion. The sample contains 63,000 or so clones, about 85% of which appear only once. The sequenced sample was peripheral blood, obtained on day 0 of AZD1222 vaccination. The receptors were gathered from an adult in good health. CDR3s include the opening cysteine and the closing phenylalanine or tryptophan. The D gene is left open where the match is weak. Some rows have no size entry. The others give once, few or many, or a class for an expanded clone.

CDR3aa	CDR3nt	abundance	v_gene	j_gene	d_gene
CASSLGTGRIYEQYF	TGTGCCAGCAGCTTGGGGACAGGGAGGATCTACGAGCAGTACTTC	-	TRBV5-4	TRBJ2-7	TRBD1
CASSLQGARTGELFF	TGTGCCAGCAGTTTACAGGGGGCGCGCACCGGGGAGCTGTTTTTT	medium-sized	TRBV27	TRBJ2-2	TRBD1
CASSPRPWDSIEAFF	TGTGCCAGCAGTCCGAGGCCTTGGGACTCAATTGAAGCTTTCTTT	-	TRBV6-5	TRBJ1-1	-
CASSQGQGANGELFF	TGTGCCAGCAGCCAAGGACAGGGGGCTAACGGGGAGCTGTTTTTT	-	TRBV14	TRBJ2-2	TRBD1
CASSVGSSMNTEAFF	TGTGCCAGCAGCGTGGGGAGCTCCATGAACACTGAAGCTTTCTTT	-	TRBV9	TRBJ1-1	-
CAWNEGRGGYTF	TGTGCCTGGAACGAGGGTAGGGGGGGCTACACCTTC	once	TRBV30	TRBJ1-2	-
CASSSSGGTEAFF	TGCGCCAGCAGCTCGTCAGGGGGCACTGAAGCTTTCTTT	once	TRBV5-1	TRBJ1-1	TRBD1
CASSFSTQGVDTIYF	TGTGCCAGCAGCTTCAGCACCCAGGGGGTAGACACCATATATTTT	few	TRBV11-2	TRBJ1-3	TRBD1
CASSLSGVTGELFF	TGTGCCAGCAGCTTGAGCGGGGTCACCGGGGAGCTGTTTTTT	-	TRBV7-9	TRBJ2-2	TRBD2
CASSLGRLAGQETQYF	TGTGCCAGCAGCTTAGGGCGACTAGCGGGTCAAGAGACCCAGTACTTC	-	TRBV11-3	TRBJ2-5	TRBD2
CASSTGGNQPQHF	TGTGCCAGCAGTACAGGGGGAAATCAGCCCCAGCATTTT	-	TRBV6-2/TRBV6-3	TRBJ1-5	TRBD1
CASSPSWGLSNQPQHF	TGTGCCAGCTCACCAAGCTGGGGGTTAAGCAATCAGCCCCAGCATTTT	-	TRBV18	TRBJ1-5	-
CASSLDQTNEKLFF	TGCGCCAGCAGCTTGGACCAGACTAATGAAAAACTGTTTTTT	-	TRBV5-1	TRBJ1-4	-